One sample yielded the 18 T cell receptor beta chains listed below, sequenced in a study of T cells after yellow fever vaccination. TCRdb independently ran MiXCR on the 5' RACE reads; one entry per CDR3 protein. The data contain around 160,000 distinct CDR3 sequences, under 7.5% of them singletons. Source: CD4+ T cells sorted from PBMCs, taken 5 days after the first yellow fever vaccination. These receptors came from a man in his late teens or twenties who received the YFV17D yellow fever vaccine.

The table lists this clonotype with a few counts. This chain's CDR3 is CSASAGGLSTDTQYF. The CDR3 region has the DNA TGCAGTGCTTCCGCGGGGGGGCTTAGCACAGATACGCAGTATTTT. The chain combines TRBV20-1 with TRBJ2-3, with 9 positions matching TRBD2. J was trimmed by 0 bases and V by 5 bases; bases with no gene match: 6. The CDR3 is 15 amino acids. The V gene's germline CDR1 is DFQATT and CDR2 SNEGSKA (reference sequence).

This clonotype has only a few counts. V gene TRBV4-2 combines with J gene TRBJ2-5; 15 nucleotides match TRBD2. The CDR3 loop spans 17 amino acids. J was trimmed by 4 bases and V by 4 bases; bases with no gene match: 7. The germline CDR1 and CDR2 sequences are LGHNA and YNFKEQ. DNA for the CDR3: TGTGCCAGCAGCCCCCGGACTAGCGGGGGGGTTGGAGAGACCCAGTACTTC. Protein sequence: CASSPRTSGGVGETQYF.

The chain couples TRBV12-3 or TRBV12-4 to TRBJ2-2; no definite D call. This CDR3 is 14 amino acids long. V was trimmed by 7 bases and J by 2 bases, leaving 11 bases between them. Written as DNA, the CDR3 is TGTGCCAGCACCCAACGAGTAAACACCGGGGAGCTGTTTTTT. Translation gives CASTQRVNTGELFF.

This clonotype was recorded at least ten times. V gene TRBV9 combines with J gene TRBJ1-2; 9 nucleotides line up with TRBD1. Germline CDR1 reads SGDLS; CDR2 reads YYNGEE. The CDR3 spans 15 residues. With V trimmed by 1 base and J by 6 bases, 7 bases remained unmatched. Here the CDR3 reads CASSVTQGARDGYTF. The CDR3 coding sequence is TGTGCCAGCAGCGTAACACAGGGGGCGCGGGATGGCTACACCTTC.

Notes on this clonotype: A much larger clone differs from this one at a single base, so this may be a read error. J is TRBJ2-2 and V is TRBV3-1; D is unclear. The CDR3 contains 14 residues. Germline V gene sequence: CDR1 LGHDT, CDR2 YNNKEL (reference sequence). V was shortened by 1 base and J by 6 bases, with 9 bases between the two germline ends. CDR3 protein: CASSQASSAGELFF. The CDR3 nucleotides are TGTGCCAGCAGCCAAGCGTCGAGCGCCGGGGAGCTGTTTTTT.

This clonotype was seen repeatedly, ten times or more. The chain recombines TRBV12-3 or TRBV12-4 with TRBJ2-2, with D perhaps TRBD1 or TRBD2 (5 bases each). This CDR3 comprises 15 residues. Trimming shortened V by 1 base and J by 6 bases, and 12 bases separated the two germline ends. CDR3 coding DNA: TGTGCCAGCAGTTTAGGGGGGAATATCGCCGGGGAGCTGTTTTTT. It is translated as CASSLGGNIAGELFF.

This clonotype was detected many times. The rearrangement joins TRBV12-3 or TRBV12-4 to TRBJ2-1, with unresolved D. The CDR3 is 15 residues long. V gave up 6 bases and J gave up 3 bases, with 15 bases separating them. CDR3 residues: CASSPPGFGYNEQFF. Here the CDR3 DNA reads TGTGCCAGCAGCCCCCCCGGGTTTGGCTACAATGAGCAGTTCTTC.

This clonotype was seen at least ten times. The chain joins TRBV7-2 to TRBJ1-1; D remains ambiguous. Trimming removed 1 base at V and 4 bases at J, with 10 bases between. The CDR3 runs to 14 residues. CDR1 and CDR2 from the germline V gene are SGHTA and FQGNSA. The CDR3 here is CASSLGAHGTEAFF. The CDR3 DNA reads TGTGCCAGCAGCTTAGGGGCGCATGGCACTGAAGCTTTCTTT.

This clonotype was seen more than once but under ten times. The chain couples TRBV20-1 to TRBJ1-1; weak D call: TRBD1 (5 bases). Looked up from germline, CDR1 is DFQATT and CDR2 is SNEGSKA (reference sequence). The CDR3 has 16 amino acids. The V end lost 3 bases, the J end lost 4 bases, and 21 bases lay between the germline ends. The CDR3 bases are TGCAGTGCTAGTATACTGGGGCTGGCGGGGACCACTGAAGCTTTCTTT. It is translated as CSASILGLAGTTEAFF.

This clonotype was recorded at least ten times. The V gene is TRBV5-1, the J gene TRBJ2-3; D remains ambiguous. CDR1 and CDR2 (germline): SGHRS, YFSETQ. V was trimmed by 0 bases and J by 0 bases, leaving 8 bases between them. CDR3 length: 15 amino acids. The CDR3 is CASSLAPASTDTQYF. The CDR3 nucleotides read TGCGCCAGCAGCTTGGCTCCCGCAAGCACAGATACGCAGTATTTT.

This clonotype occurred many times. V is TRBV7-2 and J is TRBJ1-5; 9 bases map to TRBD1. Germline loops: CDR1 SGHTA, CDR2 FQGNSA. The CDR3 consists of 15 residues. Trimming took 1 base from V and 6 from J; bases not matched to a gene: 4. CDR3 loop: CASSLGDRVSQPQHF. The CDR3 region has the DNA TGTGCCAGCAGCTTAGGGGACAGGGTCAGTCAGCCCCAGCATTTT. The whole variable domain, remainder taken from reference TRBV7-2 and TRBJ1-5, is GAGVSQSPSNKVTEKGKDVELRCDPISGHTALYWYRQSLGQGLEFLIYFQGNSAPDKSGLPSDRFSAERTGGSVSTLTIQRTQQEDSAVYLCASSLGDRVSQPQHFGDGTRLSIL.

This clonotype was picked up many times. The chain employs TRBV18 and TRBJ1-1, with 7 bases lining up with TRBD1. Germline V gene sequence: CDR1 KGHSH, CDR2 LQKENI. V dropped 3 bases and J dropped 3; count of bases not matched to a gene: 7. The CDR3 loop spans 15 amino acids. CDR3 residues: CASSPGQVSYTEAFF. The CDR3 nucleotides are TGTGCCAGCTCACCTGGACAGGTCTCGTACACTGAAGCTTTCTTT. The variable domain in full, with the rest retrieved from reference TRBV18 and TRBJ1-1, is NAGVMQNPRHLVRRRGQEARLRCSPMKGHSHVYWYRQLPEEGLKFMVYLQKENIIDESGMPKERFSAEFPKEGPSILRIQQVVRGDSAAYFCASSPGQVSYTEAFFGQGTRLTVV.

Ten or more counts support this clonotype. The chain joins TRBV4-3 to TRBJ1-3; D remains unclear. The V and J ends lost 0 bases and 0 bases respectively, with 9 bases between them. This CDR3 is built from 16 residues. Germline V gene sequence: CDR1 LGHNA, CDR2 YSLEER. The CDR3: CASSQDAGTSGNTIYF. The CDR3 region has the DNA TGCGCCAGCAGCCAAGACGCGGGAACCTCTGGAAACACCATATATTTT.

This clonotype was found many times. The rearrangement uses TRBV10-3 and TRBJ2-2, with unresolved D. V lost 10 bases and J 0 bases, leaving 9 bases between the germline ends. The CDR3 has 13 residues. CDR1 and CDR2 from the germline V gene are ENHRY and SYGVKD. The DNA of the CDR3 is TGTGCCACTCTCCGGGCGAACACCGGGGAGCTGTTTTTT. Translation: CATLRANTGELFF.

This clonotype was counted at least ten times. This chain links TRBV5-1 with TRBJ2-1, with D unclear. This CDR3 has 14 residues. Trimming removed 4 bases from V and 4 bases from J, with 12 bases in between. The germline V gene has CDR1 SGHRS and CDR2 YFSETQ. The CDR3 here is CASSLLTAYNEQFF. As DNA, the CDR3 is TGCGCCAGCAGCCTGCTAACGGCTTACAATGAGCAGTTCTTC.

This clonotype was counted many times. The CDR3: CASGVSGGEGDTQYF. The CDR3 DNA reads as TGCGCCAGCGGCGTTAGCGGGGGGGAGGGGGATACGCAGTATTTT. The chain recombines TRBV4-1 with TRBJ2-3, with TRBD2 matching 11 bases. The CDR3 is 15 amino acids. CDR1 is MGHRA and CDR2 is YSYEKL in the germline V gene. Trimming cost V 8 bases and J 6 bases; bases outside gene matches: 10.

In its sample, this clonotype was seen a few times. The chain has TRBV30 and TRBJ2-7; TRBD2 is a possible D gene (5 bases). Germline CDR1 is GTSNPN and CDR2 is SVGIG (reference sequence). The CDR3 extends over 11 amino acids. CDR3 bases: TGTGCGAGGGCTGATACCTACGAGCAGTACTTC. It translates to CARADTYEQYF.

CDR3 loop: CASSPSWGGEDTQYF. The CDR3, as DNA: TGTGCCAGCAGTCCCTCGTGGGGGGGGGAGGATACGCAGTATTTT. The chain employs TRBV12-3 or TRBV12-4 and TRBJ2-3, with 7 bases matching TRBD2. V was clipped by 5 bases and J by 6 bases; unmatched bases: 11. The CDR3 sequence is 15 residues long.